The rows below give T cell receptor beta chains drawn from one sample of a study of lymphopenia after photon versus proton radiotherapy. This table comes from immunoSEQ multiplex PCR, and its TCRdb copy is limited to in-frame clones, with some not included. Among about 70,000 clones listed, 85% to 90% were seen once. The specimen comprised peripheral blood, sampled from a patient treated with proton-based radiotherapy. Every receptor here comes from a man aged 80 or over with esophageal cancer. Each CDR3 is given without its conserved first and last residue.

J	V	CDR3
TRBJ1-3	TRBV7-6	ASKGSGNTIY
TRBJ1-1	TRBV5-6	ASSFGRGWSEAF
TRBJ2-3	TRBV4-3	ASSRAATDTQY
TRBJ2-2	TRBV4-3	ASSQSPGQGAGELF
TRBJ1-6	TRBV5-6	ASSPGGGSYNSPLH
TRBJ2-5	TRBV2	ASKSAGETQY
TRBJ2-7	TRBV14	ASSQEWGGEQY
TRBJ1-1	TRBV18	ASSPMGAEAF
TRBJ2-6	TRBV2	ASNAISGANVLT
TRBJ2-7	TRBV7-8	ASSFGTGFNEQY
TRBJ2-3	TRBV29-1	SVEGSGATWTDTQY
TRBJ2-1	TRBV18	ASSPLGGNEQF
TRBJ1-1	TRBV6-6	AALPAGTGSTEAF
TRBJ2-1	TRBV6-1	ASSEEIRYNEQF
TRBJ1-1	TRBV7-2	ASSLAWGFPSEAF
TRBJ1-2	TRBV9	ASSAAGDGYT
TRBJ1-6	TRBV5-1	ASSLDRPDYYNSPLH
TRBJ2-3	TRBV7-9	ASSGAGISTDTQY
TRBJ2-2	TRBV2	ASSVWGGANTGELF
TRBJ2-3	TRBV5-4	ASSLDSTDTQY
TRBJ1-2	TRBV11-2	ASSLRPRADLSGYT
TRBJ2-7	TRBV5-4	ASSSVGGGSYEQY
TRBJ1-1	TRBV5-1	ASSPRPSLSTEAF
TRBJ2-3	TRBV6-4	ASSADRETDTQY
TRBJ2-5	TRBV5-4	ASSPPREKETQY
TRBJ1-6	TRBV21-1	ASSKEAGGGSSPLH